These T cell receptor beta chains were read from a single sample in a study of early T cells in non-severe SARS-CoV-2 infection. TCRdb itself ran the 5' RACE reads through MiXCR, one entry per CDR3 protein. The table shows roughly 41,000 distinct CDR3 sequences, with 5.8% occurring only once. The sample was whole blood. Receptors originate from an adult who was a healthcare worker with PCR-confirmed SARS-CoV-2 infection or an uninfected control (not recorded which). CDR3s include the opening cysteine and the closing phenylalanine or tryptophan. The order of the fields is J gene, V gene, clone size, D gene, CDR3 protein, CDR3 DNA. D genes are given only for firm matches. The size field is filled for only some rows; it gives once, few, many or a size class.

J: TRBJ2-2; V: TRBV5-6; size: many; D: NA; CDR3: CASSLSAATLNTGELFF; DNA: TGTGCCAGCAGCCTCTCGGCCGCCACCCTGAACACCGGGGAGCTGTTTTTT
J: TRBJ2-1; V: TRBV6-2/TRBV6-3; size: NA; D: NA; CDR3: CASTRYGNEQFF; DNA: TGTGCCAGCACCAGATACGGCAATGAGCAGTTCTTC
J: TRBJ2-7; V: TRBV7-8; size: few; D: NA; CDR3: CASSSLWESYEQYF; DNA: TGTGCCAGCAGTTCCTTGTGGGAGTCCTACGAGCAGTACTTC
J: TRBJ2-5; V: TRBV7-2; size: many; D: NA; CDR3: CASSRVRGAGETQYF; DNA: TGTGCCAGCAGCCGCGTCCGGGGGGCGGGAGAGACCCAGTACTTC
J: TRBJ2-7; V: TRBV5-1; size: NA; D: NA; CDR3: CASSMGGRLDYEQYF; DNA: TGCGCCAGCAGCATGGGCGGACGGTTGGACTACGAGCAGTACTTC
J: TRBJ1-2; V: TRBV2; size: many; D: NA; CDR3: CASSVSKGGDTDSYGYTF; DNA: TGTGCCAGCAGTGTTAGTAAAGGGGGAGACACGGATTCCTATGGCTACACCTTC
J: TRBJ2-7; V: TRBV7-9; size: many; D: TRBD2; CDR3: CASSRRLAGEYEQYF; DNA: TGTGCCAGCAGCCGTAGACTAGCGGGAGAATACGAGCAGTACTTC
J: TRBJ2-5; V: TRBV2; size: many; D: NA; CDR3: CASSEWADQETQYF; DNA: TGTGCCAGCAGTGAATGGGCAGACCAAGAGACCCAGTACTTC
J: TRBJ2-6; V: TRBV20-1; size: many; D: NA; CDR3: CSARDPLHSGANVLTF; DNA: TGCAGTGCTAGAGATCCCCTGCACTCTGGGGCCAACGTCCTGACTTTC
J: TRBJ1-2; V: TRBV27; size: many; D: TRBD1; CDR3: CASSPAGGYDYGYTF; DNA: TGTGCCAGCAGTCCAGCAGGGGGCTACGACTATGGCTACACCTTC
J: TRBJ1-5; V: TRBV30; size: many; D: TRBD1; CDR3: CAWSPRDRGLSGNQPQHF; DNA: TGTGCCTGGAGTCCCCGGGACAGGGGGCTGAGTGGCAATCAGCCCCAGCATTTT
J: TRBJ1-4; V: TRBV7-9; size: many; D: NA; CDR3: CASSSWALRTNEKLFF; DNA: TGTGCCAGCAGCTCGTGGGCGCTTAGAACTAATGAAAAACTGTTTTTT
J: TRBJ2-3; V: TRBV7-2; size: many; D: NA; CDR3: CASSLVRGDTQYF; DNA: TGTGCCAGCAGCTTAGTTCGTGGAGATACGCAGTATTTT
J: TRBJ2-1; V: TRBV5-1; size: few; D: TRBD2; CDR3: CASSLNGLAGAGNEQFF; DNA: TGCGCCAGCAGCCTGAATGGACTAGCGGGAGCAGGCAATGAGCAGTTCTTC
J: TRBJ2-1; V: TRBV20-1; size: many; D: NA; CDR3: CSARKTGNEQFF; DNA: TGCAGTGCTAGGAAAACAGGGAATGAGCAGTTCTTC
J: TRBJ2-1; V: TRBV3-1; size: many; D: TRBD2; CDR3: CASSQGRGGTYNEQFF; DNA: TGTGCCAGCAGCCAAGGCCGGGGGGGAACCTACAATGAGCAGTTCTTC
J: TRBJ2-2; V: TRBV30; size: few; D: NA; CDR3: CAWNSFDTGELFF; DNA: TGTGCCTGGAATAGCTTTGACACCGGGGAGCTGTTTTTT
J: TRBJ2-6; V: TRBV7-9; size: many; D: NA; CDR3: CASSLDPLWANVLTF; DNA: TGTGCCAGCAGCTTAGATCCCCTCTGGGCCAACGTCCTGACTTTC
J: TRBJ1-5; V: TRBV28; size: once; D: NA; CDR3: CASSSPLGKQPQHF; DNA: TGTGCCAGCAGTTCCCCCCTGGGGAAACAGCCCCAGCATTTT
J: TRBJ2-3; V: TRBV7-8; size: many; D: NA; CDR3: CASSLLEGRSTDTQYF; DNA: TGTGCCAGCAGCTTATTAGAGGGGCGAAGCACAGATACGCAGTATTTT
J: TRBJ2-3; V: TRBV20-1; size: NA; D: NA; CDR3: CSARNEPRDTQYF; DNA: TGCAGTGCTAGAAACGAGCCAAGGGATACGCAGTATTTT
J: TRBJ2-3; V: TRBV5-1; size: NA; D: TRBD2; CDR3: CASSLLAGGNSDTQYF; DNA: TGCGCCAGCAGCTTGTTAGCGGGAGGGAACTCAGATACGCAGTATTTT
J: TRBJ2-3; V: TRBV6-5; size: many; D: NA; CDR3: CASRQTVLTDTQYF; DNA: TGTGCCAGCAGACAGACAGTCCTCACAGATACGCAGTATTTT
J: TRBJ1-1; V: TRBV6-2/TRBV6-3; size: many; D: TRBD1; CDR3: CASSLQAGVSGQGREAFF; DNA: TGTGCCAGCAGCCTCCAAGCGGGGGTGTCTGGACAGGGGCGTGAAGCTTTCTTT
J: TRBJ2-5; V: TRBV4-2; size: NA; D: NA; CDR3: CASSRFLNRETQYF; DNA: TGTGCCAGCAGCCGCTTCTTAAATAGGGAGACCCAGTACTTC
J: TRBJ1-1; V: TRBV7-9; size: many; D: TRBD1; CDR3: CASSPTTGRTEAFF; DNA: TGTGCCAGCAGCCCCACGACAGGGAGGACTGAAGCTTTCTTT
J: TRBJ2-2; V: TRBV4-3; size: many; D: NA; CDR3: CASSHHRDVNTGELFF; DNA: TGCGCCAGCAGCCATCACCGGGACGTGAACACCGGGGAGCTGTTTTTT